This T cell receptor (beta chain) was identified in a study of cytomegalovirus exposure and HLA in healthy donors. Whole-study findings and limits: Data from an earlier analysis indicated that most TCR beta V segments were productive either about 90% or about 30% of the time. Reports described diagnosis of cytomegalovirus status by the classifier as highly specific and sensitive.

This clone was found a few times. Its antigen is unidentified. PCR primers comprised 60 Vbeta and 13 Jbeta primers. The method was immunoSEQ multiplex PCR; TCRdb's version includes in-frame clones alone and lacks a portion of them. The data hold some 150,000 clones, with less than 80% observed a single time. Each of the donors was a healthy bone marrow donor. The CDR3 loop spans 14 amino acids. CDR1 is MDHEN, CDR2 SYDVKM, per germline. V shed 6 bases, J shed 2 bases, and the junction held 3 bases outside the gene matches. The chain is built from TRBV28 and TRBJ1-5, with 8 bases aligning to TRBD1. Sequenced: PBMCs. The sequence came from a man in his forties in good health and CMV-seronegative. CDR3 DNA sequence: TGTGCCAGCAGCTCGACAGGGGGCAATCAGCCCCAGCATTTT. This encodes CASSSTGGNQPQHF.